This is a list of T cell receptor beta chains from one sample in a study of technical replicates of blood from a handful of donors. TCRdb's copy holds only in-frame clones and misses some; the assay was immunoSEQ multiplex PCR. This sample has more than 65,000 clones; about nine tenths occur once, and the top ten carry under 0.45%. The source material was T cells isolated from PBMCs. The receptors were sampled from a human donor in good health. Some clones in this sample may be carry-over from other donors' samples. CDR3s include the opening cysteine and the closing phenylalanine or tryptophan.

v_call,cdr3_aa
TRBV30,CAWSPGLAVEQYF
TRBV5-6,CASSLGHYEKLFF
TRBV27,CASSLPDQPQHF
TRBV19,CASTHRMGNTEAFF
TRBV9,CASGGGTEAFF
TRBV6-1,CASNAPPTGNYGYTF
TRBV30,CAWTGHSNQPQHF
TRBV6-4,CASSDSRASQPQHF
TRBV5-1,CASSLSAGRADTQYF
TRBV9,CASSVETGEMDEQYF
TRBV6-1,CASSDRGGATDTQYF
TRBV28,CASSLTQGGETQYF